The 17 T cell receptor beta chains presented below share a single source sample, sequenced in a study of cytomegalovirus exposure and HLA in healthy donors. PCR involved 60 Vbeta and 13 Jbeta primers. The method was immunoSEQ multiplex PCR; TCRdb's version includes in-frame clones alone and lacks a portion of them. The table has about 140,000 clones, about 80% seen once. Material: PBMCs. These receptors were taken from a man aged 35-49 years in good health and CMV-seronegative.

This chain uses TRBV5-1 with TRBJ2-1; 8 bases fit TRBD2. Germline CDR1 reads SGHRS; CDR2 reads YFSETQ. The CDR3 length is 15 residues. V lost 0 bases and J lost 7; bases outside the gene matches: 6. In nucleotides, the CDR3 is TGCGCCAGCAGCTTGGTCGGGGGGGCTCGGAATGAGCAGTTCTTC. Translation gives CASSLVGGARNEQFF.

The chain is built from TRBV15 and TRBJ1-2, with TRBD1 as a possible D gene (6 bases). Germline V gene data show CDR1 as LNHNV and CDR2 as YYDKDF (reference sequence). Trimming removed 5 bases at V and 8 bases at J, with 18 bases between. The length of the CDR3 is 14 residues. CDR3 region: CATSDRRTGSGYTF. CDR3 nucleotides: TGTGCCACCAGCGACCGCCGAACAGGGTCCGGCTACACCTTC.

The CDR3, as DNA: TGCAGCGTTGAGGACAAGAACTATGGCTACACCTTC. Protein product: CSVEDKNYGYTF. This chain links TRBV29-1 with TRBJ1-2; D possibly corresponds to TRBD1 (5 bases). Trimming took off 3 bases at V and 2 bases at J, with 7 bases between the two ends. The CDR3 length is 12 residues. Per the germline V gene, CDR1 is SQVTM and CDR2 is ANQGSEA. Drawing the rest from reference TRBV29-1 and TRBJ1-2, the complete variable domain is SAVISQKPSRDICQRGTSLTIQCQVDSQVTMMFWYRQQPGQSLTLIATANQGSEATYESGFVIDKFPISRPNLTFSTLTVSNMSPEDSSIYLCSVEDKNYGYTFGSGTRLTVV.

The chain joins TRBV7-9 to TRBJ2-2, with 10 nucleotides matching TRBD1. The CDR3 has 16 amino acids. The germline V gene encodes CDR1 SEHNR and CDR2 FQNEAQ (reference sequence). The V gene end was trimmed by 2 bases and the J gene end by 4 bases; junction bases not matched to a gene: 4. For the CDR3, the DNA is TGTGCCAGCAGCTTACTTGGGACAGGGGTCACCGGGGAGCTGTTTTTT. Residues: CASSLLGTGVTGELFF.

This chain uses TRBV6-1 with TRBJ1-1; tentatively, D is TRBD1 (6 bases). CDR3 size: 10 residues. Germline CDR1 reads MNHNS; CDR2 reads SASEGT. V lost 6 bases to trimming and J lost 7 bases, with 6 bases between them. CDR3 nucleotide sequence: TGTGCCAGCAGGGACAGTGAAGCTTTCTTT. It encodes CASRDSEAFF.

The chain couples TRBV5-1 to TRBJ2-7, with 10 bases fitting TRBD1. J gave up 3 bases and V 3 bases, and 6 bases lay outside the gene matches. This CDR3 spans 15 amino acids. Germline CDR1 SGHRS, CDR2 YFSETQ. CDR3 nucleotides: TGCGCCAGCAGCTCGGGACAGGGGTTCGGCTACGAGCAGTACTTC. This encodes CASSSGQGFGYEQYF.

The chain has TRBV27 and TRBJ1-1; a possible D gene is TRBD1 (5 bases). V lost 8 bases, J lost 5 bases, and 9 bases lay in between. Per germline, CDR1 MNHEY and CDR2 SMNVEV (reference sequence). The CDR3 spans 11 residues. CDR3 sequence reads: CASAGMTEAFF. CDR3 DNA: TGTGCCAGCGCAGGGATGACTGAAGCTTTCTTT.

This clone was counted once. For the CDR3, the DNA is TGTGCCAGTAGTACTAACCACTACAATGAGCAGTTCTTC. Protein product: CASSTNHYNEQFF. The rearrangement links TRBV19 to TRBJ2-1; unclear D gene. Germline V gives CDR1 LNHDA, CDR2 SQIVND (reference sequence). The V and J ends lost 4 bases and 3 bases respectively, with 7 bases between them. The CDR3 is 13 residues long.

The chain has TRBV5-1 and TRBJ2-1; 7 nucleotides agree with TRBD2. Germline V gene lookup returns CDR1 SGHRS and CDR2 YFSETQ. This CDR3 is 16 amino acids long. J lost 4 bases, V lost 0 bases, and 7 bases had no gene match. As DNA, the CDR3 is TGCGCCAGCAGCTTGGGTACGGCTAGCGGTTACAATGAGCAGTTCTTC. As protein: CASSLGTASGYNEQFF.

The chain recombines TRBV7-3 with TRBJ2-7; 9 bases are a match to TRBD2. The CDR3 is 19 amino acids. The germline CDR1 and CDR2 sequences are SGHTA and FQGTGA. V trimming: 0 bases; J trimming: 0 bases; junction bases outside the gene matches: 12. The CDR3 DNA is TGTGCCAGCAGCTTAACAGGGATTTTTAGCGGGGGCTTCTCCTACGAGCAGTACTTC. Protein product: CASSLTGIFSGGFSYEQYF.

The chain has TRBV5-1 and TRBJ1-3; 7 bases fit TRBD1. V was clipped by 4 bases and J by 2 bases; unmatched bases: 6. The CDR3 runs to 15 residues. Germline V gene lookup returns CDR1 SGHRS and CDR2 YFSETQ. CDR3 sequence (DNA): TGCGCCAGCAGCGTACAGGGGACTGCTGGAAACACCATATATTTT. Translated: CASSVQGTAGNTIYF.

J is TRBJ1-1 and V is TRBV29-1; 8 bases match TRBD1. V lost 5 bases, J lost 2 bases, and 10 bases stayed unmatched. The CDR3 has 15 residues. The germline CDR1 and CDR2 sequences are SQVTM and ANQGSEA. The CDR3 coding sequence is TGCAGCGTTATCGGGAGGACAGGGAGAAACACTGAAGCTTTCTTT. It yields the protein CSVIGRTGRNTEAFF.

The chain uses TRBV9 and TRBJ2-5; 7 positions agree with TRBD1. The J call may be faulty, since TRBJ2-7 better matches the DNA end. The CDR3 runs to 15 residues. Germline V gene lookup returns CDR1 SGDLS and CDR2 YYNGEE. CDR3 protein: CASSATSTGHYEQYF. The CDR3 DNA reads TGTGCCAGCAGCGCCACCTCGACAGGGCACTACGAGCAGTACTTC.

This clone was counted a single time. The chain employs TRBV7-6 and TRBJ2-2; no firm D call. The ends were cut back, 1 base at V and 2 bases at J, with 5 bases in the middle. Germline CDR1 and CDR2: SGHVS and FNYEAQ. The CDR3 is made up of 14 amino acids. CDR3 bases: TGTGCCAGCAGCTTAGTAACTAACACCGGGGAGCTGTTTTTT. Its translation: CASSLVTNTGELFF. Filled out from reference TRBV7-6 and TRBJ2-2, the complete variable domain reads GAGVSQSPRYKVTKRGQDVALRCDPISGHVSLYWYRQALGQGPEFLTYFNYEAQQDKSGLPNDRFSAERPEGSISTLTIQRTEQRDSAMYRCASSLVTNTGELFFGEGSRLTVL.

This clone was observed a handful of times. V gene TRBV6-5 combines with J gene TRBJ2-7; D is uncertain. CDR3 length: 12 amino acids. The V end was cut by 0 bases, the J end by 4 bases, with 4 bases between. CDR1 and CDR2 from the germline V gene are MNHEY and SVGAGI. CDR3: CASSYSAYEQYF. DNA for the CDR3: TGTGCCAGCAGTTACTCAGCGTACGAGCAGTACTTC.

To note about this clone: Other DNA sequences in this sample translate to the same CDR3. This chain connects TRBV20-1 to TRBJ2-1; D is unclear. Germline CDR1 is DFQATT and CDR2 is SNEGSKA (reference sequence). Between the trimmed V and J ends, which lost 6 bases and 6 bases, there was a span of 6 bases. This CDR3 contains 10 residues. The CDR3 nucleotides read TGCAGTGCCTCCCTCAATGAGCAGTTCTTC. This encodes CSASLNEQFF.

This chain uses TRBV15 with TRBJ1-2; 10 positions match TRBD1. V was clipped by 5 bases and J by 8 bases; unmatched bases: 5. This CDR3 comprises 13 residues. Per the germline V gene, CDR1 is LNHNV and CDR2 is YYDKDF (reference sequence). The CDR3 spells CATSGDRGWGYTF. The CDR3 coding sequence is TGTGCCACCAGCGGGGACAGGGGTTGGGGCTACACCTTC.